Following are 25 T cell receptor beta chains from one sample sequenced in a study of identical twins (dated by TCRdb to about 2016). Library preparation was by 5' RACE. Sequenced using an Illumina HiSeq 2000. TCRdb ran its own pipeline on the public reads, namely fastp trimming at Q25 and MiXCR clone calling, and kept in-frame beta chains. Duplicate CDR3 protein sequences are folded into a single record with the most common DNA and genes. Within this sample are 250,000 to 300,000 distinct CDR3 sequences, with about 8.5% of them counted one time only. 2.5% to 3.5% of the sample goes to the ten largest clones. These data also featured in a second study, about yellow fever vaccine responses in identical twins.

What was sequenced was CD8+ T cells sorted from blood. Source of these receptors: a woman aged 18 to 35 in good health.

The chain links TRBV28 to TRBJ2-1; tentative D call: TRBD2 (5 bases). Trimming took off 3 bases at V and 12 bases at J, with 12 bases between the two ends. CDR3 length: 12 residues. Germline V gene lookup returns CDR1 MDHEN and CDR2 SYDVKM. The DNA of the CDR3 is TGTGCCAGCAGTTTGGGCGGGCGGGTGCAGTTCTTC. Its protein is CASSLGGRVQFF.

This clonotype was seen only a few times. The gene calls are TRBV28 and TRBJ2-3, with TRBD2 identical over 9 bases. V shed 4 bases and J 3 bases; nucleotides not matched to a gene: 17. This CDR3 has 19 residues. Germline V lookup: CDR1 MDHEN, CDR2 SYDVKM. The CDR3 protein is CASSSPLSAGGPGTDTQYF. The CDR3 coding sequence is TGTGCCAGCAGTTCCCCGTTGTCCGCGGGAGGGCCGGGGACAGATACGCAGTATTTT.

This clonotype was seen only a few times. The genes are TRBV20-1 and TRBJ1-5; possibly TRBD1 for D (6 bases). The V and J ends lost 4 bases and 4 bases respectively, with 20 bases between them. This CDR3 region has 16 residues. Germline V gives CDR1 DFQATT, CDR2 SNEGSKA (reference sequence). CDR3 nucleotide sequence: TGCAGTGCTATTGCGGGGCAGGGGTTCGGGAATCAGCCCCAGCATTTT. Residues: CSAIAGQGFGNQPQHF.

This clonotype was detected ten times or more. Germline and junction disagree at one end, which may indicate a read error. The chain employs TRBV7-7 and TRBJ2-2; D is undetermined. The CDR3 extends over 15 amino acids. Germline assignment: CDR1 SSHAT and CDR2 FNYEAQ (reference sequence). The CDR3 here is CASSLKGLSTGELFF. The CDR3 DNA follows: TGTGCTAGCAGCTTAAAAGGGCTGAGCACCGGGGAGCTGTTTTTT.

The chain combines TRBV29-1 with TRBJ2-3; no reliable D call. The CDR3 sequence is 13 residues long. In germline, CDR1 is SQVTM, CDR2 ANQGSEA. V lost 4 bases, J lost 2 bases, and 10 bases lay in between. The CDR3 spells CSVVGPHTDTQYF. The CDR3 nucleotides read TGCAGCGTTGTAGGACCCCACACAGATACGCAGTATTTT.

This clonotype was recorded at least ten times. The J gene is TRBJ2-1, the V gene TRBV24-1; 7 nucleotides line up with TRBD1. CDR3 length: 16 residues. J gave up 4 bases and V 3 bases, and 8 bases lay outside the gene matches. In germline, CDR1 is KGHDR, CDR2 SFDVKD. The CDR3 spells CATSDPTGALYNEQFF. Written as DNA, the CDR3 is TGTGCCACCAGTGATCCTACAGGGGCCTTATACAATGAGCAGTTCTTC.

This clonotype was counted many times. The rearrangement links TRBV7-9 to TRBJ2-6; D gene uncertain. The CDR3 sequence is 17 residues long. Germline V gene data show CDR1 as SEHNR and CDR2 as FQNEAQ (reference sequence). Trimming took off 2 bases at V and 9 bases at J, with 20 bases between the two ends. For the CDR3, the DNA is TGTGCCAGCAGCTTAAAGGATAGGAACGTAAAGGGCAACGTCCTGACTTTC. This translates into CASSLKDRNVKGNVLTF. Drawing the rest from reference TRBV7-9 and TRBJ2-6, the complete variable domain is DTGVSQNPRHKITKRGQNVTFRCDPISEHNRLYWYRQTLGQGPEFLTYFQNEAQLEKSRLLSDRFSAERPKGSFSTLEIQRTEQGDSAMYLCASSLKDRNVKGNVLTFGAGSRLTVL.

This clonotype appeared a few times. The chain has TRBV6-6 and TRBJ2-2; 7 nucleotides match TRBD1. Per germline, CDR1 MNHNY and CDR2 SVGAGI (reference sequence). The CDR3 runs 17 residues. The V segment lost 0 bases and the J segment 6 bases; nucleotides outside the gene matches: 10. The CDR3, as DNA: TGTGCCAGCAGTTACTCTCTCGGGCAGGGGGACGCCGGGGAGCTGTTTTTT. Amino acid sequence: CASSYSLGQGDAGELFF.

The chain links TRBV7-6 to TRBJ2-7; D may be TRBD1 or TRBD2 (5 bases each). Germline CDR1 and CDR2: SGHVS and FNYEAQ. V lost 4 bases, J lost 3 bases, and 10 bases lay in between. The CDR3 totals 13 residues. The DNA of the CDR3 is TGTGCCAGCAGCTCTTGGGACGGCTACGAGCAGTACTTC. Protein product: CASSSWDGYEQYF.

This clonotype occurred a few times. This chain joins TRBV11-2 and TRBJ2-3; unclear D gene. Looked up from germline, CDR1 is SGHAT and CDR2 is FQNNGV. The V end was cut by 5 bases, the J end by 3 bases, with 9 bases between. This CDR3 spans 13 amino acids. The CDR3 DNA follows: TGTGCCAGCAGCCAACCTCTAACAGATACGCAGTATTTT. It translates to CASSQPLTDTQYF.

This clonotype was seen repeatedly, ten times or more. The chain combines TRBV27 with TRBJ2-1; 14 bases fit TRBD2. V lost 5 bases, J lost 8 bases, and 17 bases stayed unmatched. The CDR3 sequence is 19 residues long. Germline V gives CDR1 MNHEY, CDR2 SMNVEV (reference sequence). The CDR3 reads CASSPRLAGLAGVIYEQFF. As DNA, the CDR3 is TGTGCCAGCAGTCCCCGTCTTGCGGGACTAGCGGGAGTTATATATGAGCAGTTCTTC.

This clonotype was seen a few times. V is TRBV7-9 and J is TRBJ2-2, with a weak D call TRBD1 (5 bases). The CDR3 runs to 15 residues. Deletions cut 4 bases from V and 1 base from J, with 10 bases between. Germline V gives CDR1 SEHNR, CDR2 FQNEAQ (reference sequence). CDR3 in amino acids: CASSSRAENTGELFF. For the CDR3, the DNA is TGTGCCAGCAGCTCCAGGGCAGAGAACACCGGGGAGCTGTTTTTT.

This clonotype was observed many times. The rearrangement joins TRBV12-3 or TRBV12-4 to TRBJ2-1; TRBD1 agrees at 8 bases. The CDR3 has 13 residues. The V segment lost 7 bases and the J segment 8 bases; nucleotides outside the gene matches: 7. CDR3 sequence (DNA): TGTGCCAGCAAGGGACAGGCCCACGATGAGCAGTTCTTC. As protein: CASKGQAHDEQFF.

The genes are TRBV6-1 and TRBJ2-7, with D perhaps assigned TRBD1 or TRBD2 (5 bases each). V lost 5 bases to trimming and J lost 0 bases, with 14 bases between them. Germline V gene lookup returns CDR1 MNHNS and CDR2 SASEGT. This CDR3 is 15 amino acids long. The CDR3 nucleotides are TGTGCCAGCAGTCCCGTACGGGGCTACTCCTACGAGCAGTACTTC. The encoded protein is CASSPVRGYSYEQYF.

This clonotype came up a few times. V and J are TRBV27 and TRBJ1-2; possibly TRBD1 for D (5 bases). The length of the CDR3 is 14 residues. CDR1 is MNHEY and CDR2 is SMNVEV in the germline V gene (reference sequence). V dropped 3 bases and J dropped 4 bases, with 12 bases sitting between them. The CDR3 DNA sequence: TGTGCCAGCAGTTTGTCAGGGACCAGCTATGGCTACACCTTC. This codes for CASSLSGTSYGYTF.

J is TRBJ2-5 and V is TRBV18, with a possible D match to TRBD2 (6 bases). V gave up 3 bases and J gave up 5 bases, with 16 bases separating them. CDR3 length: 15 residues. CDR1 is KGHSH and CDR2 is LQKENI in the germline V gene. CDR3 nucleotides: TGTGCCAGCTCACCGTCGGCGGCTAGCGTTGAGACCCAGTACTTC. Its translation: CASSPSAASVETQYF.

In this sample, this clonotype turned up a few times. This sequence joins TRBV7-9 and TRBJ2-2; 9 bases are a match to TRBD1. The CDR3 is 14 residues long. With 6 bases clipped from V and 8 bases from J, the junction kept 7 bases outside the gene matches. Germline CDR1 SEHNR, CDR2 FQNEAQ (reference sequence). The CDR3: CASSRDRAKGELFF. DNA of the CDR3: TGTGCCAGCAGTCGGGACAGGGCGAAGGGGGAGCTGTTTTTT. Full variable domain (rest looked up from reference TRBV7-9 and TRBJ2-2): DTGVSQNPRHKITKRGQNVTFRCDPISEHNRLYWYRQTLGQGPEFLTYFQNEAQLEKSRLLSDRFSAERPKGSFSTLEIQRTEQGDSAMYLCASSRDRAKGELFFGEGSRLTVL.

The chain links TRBV27 to TRBJ2-7; 7 nucleotides line up with TRBD1. The J segment lost 5 bases and the V segment lost 4 bases, leaving 8 bases of the junction unmatched. The CDR3 has 14 residues. Germline loops: CDR1 MNHEY, CDR2 SMNVEV (reference sequence). CDR3: CASSYLEGGDEQYF. CDR3 coding DNA: TGTGCCAGCAGTTACCTCGAAGGGGGCGACGAGCAGTACTTC.

A remark on this clonotype: It may be a read error: a sequence one base away is much more abundant. This rearrangement joins TRBV12-3 or TRBV12-4 to TRBJ2-7; 12 positions match TRBD2. This CDR3 region has 16 residues. For the CDR3, the DNA is TGTGCCAGCAGTTTGGGACTAGCGGGCGGTGCCTACGTGCAGTACTTC. Amino acid sequence: CASSLGLAGGAYVQYF.

The chain combines TRBV28 with TRBJ2-3; the D gene is possibly TRBD2 (5 bases). The CDR3 length is 15 residues. Looked up from germline, CDR1 is MDHEN and CDR2 is SYDVKM. With 6 bases removed from V and 2 bases from J, the gap between germline ends came to 15 bases. The CDR3 region is CASSESLAHTDTQYF. The CDR3 DNA sequence: TGTGCCAGCAGCGAATCTCTAGCTCACACAGATACGCAGTATTTT.

The sample holds a few counts of this clonotype. The V gene is TRBV3-1, the J gene TRBJ2-1, with 9 bases identical to TRBD2. In germline, CDR1 is LGHDT, CDR2 YNNKEL (reference sequence). The CDR3 is 19 amino acids. Germline trimming cut 4 bases from V and 13 bases from J; bases unmatched to any gene: 26. The CDR3 spells CASSPIPIVASGDTVFQFF. The DNA of the CDR3 is TGTGCCAGCAGCCCAATACCGATCGTGGCTAGCGGGGATACCGTTTTTCAGTTCTTC.

This clonotype was seen a handful of times. The chain links TRBV27 to TRBJ2-4; 8 bases are shared with TRBD2. Germline V gene data show CDR1 as MNHEY and CDR2 as SMNVEV (reference sequence). The CDR3 extends over 17 amino acids. J was trimmed by 5 bases and V by 0 bases; bases with no gene match: 9. This CDR3 reads CASSLSSGGGRQNIQYF. As DNA, the CDR3 is TGTGCCAGCAGTTTATCGTCGGGCGGGGGGCGGCAAAACATTCAGTACTTC.

This clonotype was counted ten times or more. The V call is TRBV29-1, the J call TRBJ2-1; 7 bases align to TRBD1. The CDR3 is 13 residues long. Unmatched junction bases numbered 5, after V lost 3 bases and J lost 6 bases. Germline V lookup: CDR1 SQVTM, CDR2 ANQGSEA. CDR3 sequence: CSVDRNRGNEQFF. The CDR3 coding sequence is TGCAGCGTTGACAGGAACAGGGGCAATGAGCAGTTCTTC.

The chain couples TRBV4-3 to TRBJ2-7; D may be TRBD1 or TRBD2 (5 bases each). Trimming took off 1 base at V and 7 bases at J, with 17 bases between the two ends. The CDR3 is 15 residues long. From germline, CDR1 is LGHNA and CDR2 YSLEER. CDR3: CASSQVGTGSEEQYF. DNA of the CDR3: TGCGCCAGCAGCCAAGTAGGGACGGGAAGTGAAGAGCAGTACTTC.

This clonotype was picked up a small number of times. The rearrangement uses TRBV18 and TRBJ2-7; 8 bases fit TRBD2. The CDR3 runs 15 residues. The germline CDR1 and CDR2 sequences are KGHSH and LQKENI. V was pared by 2 bases and J by 4 bases, with 7 bases of the junction left unmatched. The CDR3 loop is CASSPAGGAGYEQYF. The CDR3, as DNA: TGTGCCAGCTCACCAGCGGGGGGTGCAGGGTACGAGCAGTACTTC.